Each of the 2 T cell receptor beta chains below was sequenced from the same sample in a study of blood T cells in healthy people across ages (dated by TCRdb to about 2015). The library was generated by 5' RACE. Instrument used: Illumina HiSeq 2500. A second 7 to 11 cycle PCR used a sample-barcoded 5' primer and a J-beta primer mix. The public sequencing data were trimmed at Q25 with fastp and processed into clonotypes with MiXCR by TCRdb, which kept only in-frame beta chains. Identical CDR3 proteins give one entry, which carries the most common genes and DNA. In all, the sample holds roughly 650,000 distinct CDR3 sequences, and approximately 31% of those were seen once. 15% of the sample lies in the top ten. The specimen sequenced was blood. The receptors stem from a woman older than 75 in good health. Donor details come from another sample of the same person, matched by shared clones.

Regarding this clonotype: This sequence may be a read error, since a much larger clone differs from it by one base. The chain joins TRBV28 to TRBJ1-5; possibly TRBD1 for D (5 bases). Trimming removed 6 bases at V and 7 bases at J, with 13 bases between. This CDR3 spans 13 amino acids. Germline V gene sequence: CDR1 MDHEN, CDR2 SYDVKM. CDR3 in amino acids: CASRLRGGQPQHF. The DNA for the CDR3 is TGTGCCAGCAGGTTAAGGGGAGGGCAGCCCCAGCATTTT.

At least ten counts were recorded for this clonotype. The J gene is TRBJ2-2, the V gene TRBV7-2; the D gene is possibly TRBD1 (6 bases). The CDR3 contains 15 residues. Trimming took off 2 bases at V and 3 bases at J, with 10 bases between the two ends. Germline CDR1 and CDR2: SGHTA and FQGNSA. The chain's CDR3 is CASSLFPGDTGELFF. CDR3 bases: TGTGCCAGCAGCTTATTTCCAGGGGACACCGGGGAGCTGTTTTTT.